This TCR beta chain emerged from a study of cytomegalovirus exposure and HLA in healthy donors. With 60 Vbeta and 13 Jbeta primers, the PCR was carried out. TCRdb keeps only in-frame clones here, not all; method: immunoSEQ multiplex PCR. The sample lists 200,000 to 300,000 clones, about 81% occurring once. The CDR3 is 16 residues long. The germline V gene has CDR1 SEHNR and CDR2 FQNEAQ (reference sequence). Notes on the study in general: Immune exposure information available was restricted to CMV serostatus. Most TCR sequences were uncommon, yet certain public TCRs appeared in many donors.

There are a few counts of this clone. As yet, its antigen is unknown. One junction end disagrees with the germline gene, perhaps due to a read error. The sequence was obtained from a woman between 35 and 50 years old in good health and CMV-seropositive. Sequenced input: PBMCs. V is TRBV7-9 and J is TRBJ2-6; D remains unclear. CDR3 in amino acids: CSSSLVFSSGANVLTF. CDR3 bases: TGTTCCAGCAGCCTAGTATTCAGCTCTGGGGCCAACGTCCTGACTTTC.